This entry features one TCR beta chain sequence. Which antigen it targets is not known. Base quality data are lacking; no much larger clone is found one base away. The germline V gene encodes CDR1 SEHNR and CDR2 FQNEAQ (reference sequence). The CDR3 covers 16 residues, taking in both the cysteine and the phenylalanine. Only CDR3 DNA remains: 48 bases, in frame from the first base. V and J lose 1 base and 0 bases, and a span of 9 bases separates them. Data came from an Illumina NovaSeq 6000. TCR cDNA was made using 5'RACE template switching, a step that added a universal primer site and unique molecular identifiers. Priming of cDNA synthesis was performed from both the TCR alpha and TCR beta constant segments. Library amplification used two PCR steps, and the second PCR step added sample barcodes and sequencing adapters. Sequencing of the libraries was done on either Illumina HiSeq 2500 (2x100 bp) or NovaSeq (2x150 bp). Per the source publication's procedure: Demultiplexing of reads and collapsing into UMI consensus sequences were performed with MIGEC, and V(D)J alignment was carried out with MiXCR. Vaccine-responding clonotypes were identified with edgeR using replicate PBMC samples, with FDR below 0.01 and a log2 fold change above 5 up to day 15 being required. Each bulk clonotype was labeled CD4 or CD8 based on which sequenced repertoire, CD4 or CD8, contained the clonotype at higher abundance. Clones were called with MiXCR by TCRdb after fastp trimmed the public reads at Q25, and only in-frame beta chains were retained. Rows are combined by CDR3 protein, so each entry shows the most common genes and DNA. TCRdb, not the original authors, processed these V and J calls. This sample lists some 350,000 distinct CDR3 sequences; over 4% were detected once. Around 23% of the sample rests with the top ten.

Per the publication, the treatment or condition label means: live attenuated yellow fever vaccine strain. At each blood-draw timepoint, two biological replicates of bulk PBMCs were collected. PBMCs were isolated from peripheral blood using a standard Ficoll-Paque protocol. RNA was extracted with TriZol from bulk PBMCs, CD4 and CD8 fractions, and dextramer-positive and dextramer-negative fractions. This sample was included in a study of T cells after yellow fever vaccination (dated by TCRdb to about 2019). Turning to the overall study: Libraries from fractions with low cell numbers were prepared with the SMART-Seq v4 Ultra Low Input RNA kit. To track T-cell clones before and after primary and booster YFV17D yellow fever vaccination, bulk TCR alpha and beta repertoires were sequenced longitudinally. Two healthy male donors made up the cohort, one aged 18 to 30 years and the other aged 30 to 40 years. Blood samples were taken at several timepoints before and after primary and secondary immunization, and bulk PBMC replicates and cell subsets were isolated.

General conclusions and limits of the study: A small share of clonotypes was detected in both CD4 and CD8 compartments, with the overlap likely arising from convergent recombination. Compared with the primary T-cell response, the secondary T-cell response was faster but weaker, reaching its peak on day 5 rather than on day 15. Only two donors were included in the study, so the extent to which the findings can be generalized is limited. After the booster, most clones that had expanded after primary vaccination were detected again (almost 97% of CD4 and around 88% of CD8), suggesting broad maintenance of memory. Because abundant contaminating clonotypes from the bulk population could be contained in FACS-sorted repertoires, computational filtering was required.

The input for sequencing was PBMCs, taken 5 days after the yellow fever booster vaccination. The sequence is built from TRBV7-9 and TRBJ2-2, with TRBD1 tentatively as D gene (5 bases match). The source is a man aged 18 to 29 who received the YFV17D yellow fever vaccine. The DNA is as follows: TGTGCCAGCAGCTTAGTCCCGACAGCGAACACCGGGGAGCTGTTTTTT. The translation is CASSLVPTANTGELFF.